This T cell receptor beta chain was retrieved from a study of shared clonotypes between healthy human individuals. Across the study: The study used three CD4 naive, three CD4 memory, two CD8 naive and one CD8 memory plate per donor. Study-level points and caveats: Naive subsets tended to show greater estimated richness than memory subsets. Non-shared clonotypes showed lower generation probabilities than clonotypes common to all four donors.

The donors were all Caucasian adults (living in Nashville, Tennessee). Comment on this clone: Its target is unknown.

Repertoires were generated with immunoSEQ multiplex PCR, while TCRdb's copy carries only in-frame clones and drops some. The table shows approximately 710,000 clones, with around 91% occurring only once. The CDR3 consists of 15 residues. V lost 2 bases and J lost 7, with 16 bases in between. Looked up from germline, CDR1 is SGDLS and CDR2 is YYNGEE. The specimen sequenced was memory CD8+ T cells from PBMCs. Documented subset: CD45RO+ cells pooled with CCR7-negative TemRA cells. V usage is TRBV9 and J usage is TRBJ2-4, with D possibly being TRBD2 (6 bases). The sequence was collected from a man younger than 35 in good health. Some clones in this sample may be carry-over from other donors' samples. The DNA for the CDR3 is TGTGCCAGCAGCGTTAGTGGGGGAGGTGGGAACATTCAGTACTTC. The encoded protein is CASSVSGGGGNIQYF.